A selection of T cell receptor beta chains follows, all from one sample in a study of cytomegalovirus exposure and HLA in healthy donors. Generated by immunoSEQ multiplex PCR, the TCRdb table keeps only in-frame clones and is missing some. The table records about 120,000 clones, approximately 78% of them present only once. The sequencing sample was made of PBMCs. All receptors derive from a woman younger than 45 in good health and CMV-seropositive. CDR3s include the opening cysteine and the closing phenylalanine or tryptophan. D genes are given only for firm matches. The size of a clone is reported for some rows only, either as once, few or many, or as a class for expanded clones.

v_call: TRBV7-9; d_call: NA; j_call: TRBJ2-1; clone_size: NA; cdr3_aa: CASSSLRGASYNEQFF; cdr3_nt: TGTGCCAGCAGCTCTCTGCGGGGAGCCTCCTACAATGAGCAGTTCTTC
v_call: TRBV9; d_call: NA; j_call: TRBJ2-3; clone_size: NA; cdr3_aa: CASSAGGGSRAIHTQYF; cdr3_nt: TGTGCCAGCAGCGCAGGGGGAGGAAGCCGGGCCATACATACGCAGTATTTT
v_call: TRBV28; d_call: NA; j_call: TRBJ1-1; clone_size: NA; cdr3_aa: CASSLIGLTEAFF; cdr3_nt: TGTGCCAGCAGTTTAATCGGTCTGACTGAAGCTTTCTTT
v_call: TRBV7-2; d_call: NA; j_call: TRBJ1-1; clone_size: NA; cdr3_aa: CASSGTNRNTEAFF; cdr3_nt: TGTGCCAGCAGCGGAACGAACAGGAACACTGAAGCTTTCTTT
v_call: TRBV6-1; d_call: TRBD1; j_call: TRBJ1-1; clone_size: NA; cdr3_aa: CASSETGGARSFF; cdr3_nt: TGTGCCAGCAGTGAAACAGGGGGCGCGAGGTCTTTCTTT
v_call: TRBV28; d_call: NA; j_call: TRBJ1-1; clone_size: NA; cdr3_aa: CASSSFQGSTEAFF; cdr3_nt: TGTGCCAGCAGTTCATTCCAGGGGAGCACTGAAGCTTTCTTT
v_call: TRBV6-5; d_call: TRBD1; j_call: TRBJ2-5; clone_size: once; cdr3_aa: CASSYGDRGSETQYF; cdr3_nt: TGTGCCAGCAGTTACGGTGACAGGGGGTCGGAGACCCAGTACTTC
v_call: TRBV5-4; d_call: TRBD1; j_call: TRBJ2-3; clone_size: NA; cdr3_aa: CASSPERGRTDTQYF; cdr3_nt: TGTGCCAGCAGCCCTGAGAGGGGGCGCACAGATACGCAGTATTTT
v_call: TRBV4-2; d_call: TRBD1; j_call: TRBJ2-5; clone_size: NA; cdr3_aa: CASSQRSGQGAETQYF; cdr3_nt: TGTGCCAGCAGCCAAAGGTCCGGACAGGGTGCTGAGACCCAGTACTTC
v_call: TRBV28; d_call: TRBD1; j_call: TRBJ2-7; clone_size: NA; cdr3_aa: CASRLQGALGEQYF; cdr3_nt: TGTGCCAGCAGATTACAGGGGGCGCTTGGCGAGCAGTACTTC
v_call: TRBV4-1; d_call: NA; j_call: TRBJ1-1; clone_size: few; cdr3_aa: CASRDSELNTEAFF; cdr3_nt: TGCGCCAGCCGCGACAGCGAGTTGAACACTGAAGCTTTCTTT
v_call: TRBV7-6; d_call: TRBD1; j_call: TRBJ2-1; clone_size: once; cdr3_aa: CASSLALETGNSYNEQFF; cdr3_nt: TGTGCCAGCAGCTTAGCTTTGGAGACAGGGAACTCCTACAATGAGCAGTTCTTC
v_call: TRBV7-9; d_call: TRBD2; j_call: TRBJ2-1; clone_size: NA; cdr3_aa: CASSLTSGGYNEQFF; cdr3_nt: TGTGCCAGCAGCTTGACTAGCGGGGGATACAATGAGCAGTTCTTC
v_call: TRBV5-1; d_call: TRBD1; j_call: TRBJ2-3; clone_size: NA; cdr3_aa: CASSYRGHGTDTQYF; cdr3_nt: TGCGCCAGCAGCTACAGGGGGCACGGCACAGATACGCAGTATTTT
v_call: TRBV4-1; d_call: NA; j_call: TRBJ2-7; clone_size: NA; cdr3_aa: CASRPTASSYEQYF; cdr3_nt: TGCGCCAGCAGACCGACAGCCAGCTCCTACGAGCAGTACTTC
v_call: TRBV7-6; d_call: NA; j_call: TRBJ1-1; clone_size: NA; cdr3_aa: CASSLLDTRGTEAFF; cdr3_nt: TGTGCCAGCAGCTTACTGGACACAAGGGGGACTGAAGCTTTCTTT
v_call: TRBV13; d_call: NA; j_call: TRBJ2-5; clone_size: NA; cdr3_aa: CASSLGLISGYDGQYF; cdr3_nt: TGTGCCAGCAGCTTAGGCCTAATTAGCGGCTACGATGGGCAGTACTTC
v_call: TRBV6-6; d_call: NA; j_call: TRBJ2-7; clone_size: NA; cdr3_aa: CASSYSTQKTYGQYF; cdr3_nt: TGTGCCAGCAGTTACTCGACACAGAAGACCTACGGGCAGTACTTC
v_call: TRBV7-9; d_call: NA; j_call: TRBJ2-5; clone_size: once; cdr3_aa: CASNLGVIQETQYF; cdr3_nt: TGTGCCAGCAATCTAGGGGTAATCCAAGAGACCCAGTACTTC
v_call: TRBV9; d_call: TRBD1; j_call: TRBJ2-2; clone_size: NA; cdr3_aa: CASSPTGADTGELFF; cdr3_nt: TGTGCCAGCAGCCCGACAGGGGCGGACACCGGGGAGCTGTTTTTT
v_call: TRBV6-5; d_call: NA; j_call: TRBJ2-5; clone_size: few; cdr3_aa: CASASGQQETQYF; cdr3_nt: TGTGCCAGCGCCTCCGGACAGCAAGAGACCCAGTACTTC
v_call: TRBV11-2; d_call: NA; j_call: TRBJ2-5; clone_size: few; cdr3_aa: CASSQGGGRETQYF; cdr3_nt: TGTGCCAGCAGCCAAGGGGGGGGCCGAGAGACCCAGTACTTC
v_call: TRBV28; d_call: NA; j_call: TRBJ1-2; clone_size: NA; cdr3_aa: CASSRGNYGYTF; cdr3_nt: TGTGCCAGCAGTCGCGGGAACTATGGCTACACCTTC
v_call: TRBV18; d_call: NA; j_call: TRBJ2-1; clone_size: few; cdr3_aa: CASSPDSFYNEQFF; cdr3_nt: TGTGCCAGCTCCCCCGACAGCTTTTACAATGAGCAGTTCTTC
v_call: TRBV7-2; d_call: TRBD2; j_call: TRBJ2-7; clone_size: NA; cdr3_aa: CASSFGGASYEQYF; cdr3_nt: TGTGCCAGCAGCTTCGGGGGGGCCTCCTACGAGCAGTACTTC
v_call: TRBV4-3; d_call: NA; j_call: TRBJ1-1; clone_size: NA; cdr3_aa: CASSQASGSSFF; cdr3_nt: TGCGCCAGCAGCCAAGCCTCAGGGTCGTCTTTCTTT
v_call: TRBV2; d_call: TRBD2; j_call: TRBJ2-3; clone_size: once; cdr3_aa: CASSLTSGGTDTQYF; cdr3_nt: TGTGCCAGCAGTTTGACTAGCGGGGGCACAGATACGCAGTATTTT
v_call: TRBV21-1; d_call: NA; j_call: TRBJ1-5; clone_size: NA; cdr3_aa: CASSAARNTGQPQHF; cdr3_nt: TGTGCCAGCAGCGCAGCCAGGAATACAGGGCAGCCCCAGCATTTT
v_call: TRBV15; d_call: NA; j_call: TRBJ2-7; clone_size: NA; cdr3_aa: CATSRGPTGYYEQYF; cdr3_nt: TGTGCCACCAGCAGAGGGCCGACAGGTTATTACGAGCAGTACTTC
v_call: TRBV2; d_call: TRBD2; j_call: TRBJ2-2; clone_size: NA; cdr3_aa: CASSELAANTGELFF; cdr3_nt: TGTGCCAGCAGTGAACTAGCGGCGAACACCGGGGAGCTGTTTTTT
v_call: TRBV7-3; d_call: TRBD1; j_call: TRBJ2-5; clone_size: NA; cdr3_aa: CASSPYRDREETQYF; cdr3_nt: TGTGCCAGCAGCCCCTATCGGGACAGGGAAGAGACCCAGTACTTC
v_call: TRBV19; d_call: NA; j_call: TRBJ2-5; clone_size: NA; cdr3_aa: CASSIKPRETQYF; cdr3_nt: TGTGCCAGTAGTATCAAGCCCCGGGAGACCCAGTACTTC
v_call: TRBV5-1; d_call: NA; j_call: TRBJ1-5; clone_size: NA; cdr3_aa: CASSLAGTINQPQHF; cdr3_nt: TGCGCCAGCAGCTTGGCCGGGACAATCAATCAGCCCCAGCATTTT
v_call: TRBV18; d_call: TRBD1; j_call: TRBJ1-2; clone_size: NA; cdr3_aa: CASSGGTGDGYTF; cdr3_nt: TGTGCCAGCTCGGGCGGGACAGGGGACGGCTACACCTTC
v_call: TRBV5-6; d_call: NA; j_call: TRBJ1-2; clone_size: NA; cdr3_aa: CASSLGFTGSGYTF; cdr3_nt: TGTGCCAGCAGCTTGGGGTTCACCGGGAGTGGCTACACCTTC
v_call: TRBV4-2; d_call: TRBD1; j_call: TRBJ1-6; clone_size: NA; cdr3_aa: CASSPRTGESYNSPLHF; cdr3_nt: TGTGCCAGCAGCCCCCGGACAGGGGAATCCTATAATTCACCCCTCCACTTT
v_call: TRBV5-8; d_call: NA; j_call: TRBJ2-2; clone_size: NA; cdr3_aa: CASSLDTHTGELFF; cdr3_nt: TGTGCCAGCAGCTTGGACACACACACCGGGGAGCTGTTTTTT
v_call: TRBV28; d_call: TRBD1; j_call: TRBJ2-2; clone_size: few; cdr3_aa: CASSIQGIGELFF; cdr3_nt: TGTGCCAGCAGTATACAGGGGATCGGGGAGCTGTTTTTT
v_call: TRBV7-9; d_call: NA; j_call: TRBJ2-1; clone_size: NA; cdr3_aa: CASSTGLGQRSSYNEQFF; cdr3_nt: TGTGCCAGCAGCACCGGACTGGGTCAGAGAAGCTCCTACAATGAGCAGTTCTTC
v_call: TRBV5-6; d_call: NA; j_call: TRBJ1-3; clone_size: NA; cdr3_aa: CASSLPTGTGNTIYF; cdr3_nt: TGTGCCAGCAGCCTTCCCACAGGGACTGGAAACACCATATATTTT
v_call: TRBV14; d_call: NA; j_call: TRBJ1-4; clone_size: once; cdr3_aa: CASSQGRGEKLFF; cdr3_nt: TGTGCCAGCAGCCAAGGGAGGGGTGAAAAACTGTTTTTT
v_call: TRBV5-1; d_call: NA; j_call: TRBJ2-2; clone_size: NA; cdr3_aa: CASSYQAGLNTGELFF; cdr3_nt: TGCGCCAGCAGTTACCAGGCGGGCCTAAACACCGGGGAGCTGTTTTTT
v_call: TRBV10-2; d_call: NA; j_call: TRBJ1-6; clone_size: NA; cdr3_aa: CASSVGGSYNSPLHF; cdr3_nt: TGCGCCAGCAGTGTGGGGGGCTCCTATAATTCACCCCTCCACTTT
v_call: TRBV19; d_call: TRBD1; j_call: TRBJ1-1; clone_size: NA; cdr3_aa: CASSIGGQGGTEAFF; cdr3_nt: TGTGCCAGTAGTATAGGTGGACAGGGAGGAACTGAAGCTTTCTTT
v_call: TRBV5-1; d_call: NA; j_call: TRBJ2-1; clone_size: once; cdr3_aa: CASSFGGGDEQFF; cdr3_nt: TGCGCCAGCAGCTTCGGGGGTGGCGATGAGCAGTTCTTC
v_call: TRBV4-2; d_call: NA; j_call: TRBJ2-7; clone_size: NA; cdr3_aa: CASSQGGLDEQYF; cdr3_nt: TGTGCCAGCAGCCAAGGTGGGCTCGACGAGCAGTACTTC
v_call: TRBV5-4; d_call: NA; j_call: TRBJ1-4; clone_size: NA; cdr3_aa: CASSFNREKLFF; cdr3_nt: TGTGCCAGCAGCTTCAATCGGGAAAAACTGTTTTTT
v_call: TRBV4-2; d_call: TRBD2; j_call: TRBJ2-2; clone_size: NA; cdr3_aa: CASSQALAGGPHGELFF; cdr3_nt: TGTGCCAGCAGCCAGGCGCTAGCGGGGGGGCCACACGGGGAGCTGTTTTTT